Listed below are T cell receptor beta chains from one sample, sequenced in a study of patients and donors after allogeneic stem cell transplantation. Each CDR3 protein is one row after TCRdb ran MiXCR on the RT-PCR reads. The repertoire consists of approximately 200,000 distinct CDR3 sequences, with roughly 14% occurring once and the leading ten covering approximately 10%. The sample comprised blood, either unsorted or a sorted T cell fraction (not recorded which). Receptors were obtained from a human donor who was either an allogeneic HSCT recipient or a stem cell or donor lymphocyte infusion donor (not recorded which). It is not recorded whose cells these are; they may come from a transplant donor. CDR3s include the opening cysteine and the closing phenylalanine or tryptophan. D genes are given only for firm matches. The listing skips clone size in some rows; elsewhere it reads once, few, many or a size class.

TRBD2	TRBV4-2	TRBJ2-3	few	CASSLARDGGFGGSTDTQYF	TGTGCCAGCAGCCTAGCGCGGGACGGGGGGTTTGGAGGTTCGACAGATACGCAGTATTTT
TRBD1	TRBV6-1	TRBJ1-2	.	CATQRDRGHYGYTF	TGTGCCACTCAGCGGGACAGGGGCCACTATGGCTACACCTTC
TRBD1	TRBV20-1	TRBJ2-7	few	CSASDRGYEQYF	TGCAGTGCTTCGGACAGGGGCTACGAGCAGTACTTC
TRBD1	TRBV6-1	TRBJ1-1	.	CASSPGQGVSEAFF	TGTGCCAGCAGTCCGGGACAGGGGGTCTCTGAAGCTTTCTTT
TRBD2	TRBV6-2/TRBV6-3	TRBJ2-7	many	CASSPPAGGMRNEQYF	TGTGCCAGCAGTCCCCCCGCGGGGGGGATGCGGAACGAGCAGTACTTC
.	TRBV5-1	TRBJ2-1	few	CASSSVRDNEQFF	TGCGCCAGCAGCAGTGTCAGGGACAATGAGCAGTTCTTC
.	TRBV24-1	TRBJ2-1	many	CATTRLGEQFF	TGTGCCACCACTCGTCTAGGGGAGCAGTTCTTC
.	TRBV6-5	TRBJ2-3	.	CASSYYRNTDTQYF	TGTGCCAGCAGTTACTATCGGAACACAGATACGCAGTATTTT
TRBD1	TRBV6-5	TRBJ1-2	.	CASSYGVGTDGYTF	TGTGCCAGCAGTTACGGAGTCGGGACAGATGGCTACACCTTC
.	TRBV29-1	TRBJ2-7	.	CSEGVEGRSYEQYF	TGCAGCGAGGGAGTGGAGGGACGCTCCTACGAGCAGTACTTC
TRBD1	TRBV11-2	TRBJ1-1	few	CASSLVSGGDTEAFF	TGTGCCAGCAGCTTAGTATCAGGGGGCGACACTGAAGCTTTCTTT
.	TRBV11-3	TRBJ2-1	many	CASSPIRGSDEQFF	TGTGCCAGCAGCCCGATTCGGGGGTCCGACGAGCAGTTCTTC
.	TRBV18	TRBJ1-5	.	CASSERVDQPQHF	TGTGCCAGCTCAGAGAGGGTAGATCAGCCCCAGCATTTT
TRBD1	TRBV29-1	TRBJ1-1	.	CSVAHRGNTEAFF	TGCAGCGTTGCCCACAGGGGGAACACTGAAGCTTTCTTT
.	TRBV9	TRBJ2-1	many	CASSVTGSSYNEQFF	TGTGCCAGCAGCGTCACGGGGAGCTCCTACAATGAGCAGTTCTTC
TRBD2	TRBV5-1	TRBJ2-5	.	CASSLAGGPPQETQYF	TGCGCCAGCAGCCTGGCGGGGGGACCCCCCCAAGAGACCCAGTACTTC
TRBD2	TRBV5-1	TRBJ2-5	few	CASRLAGVETQYF	TGCGCCAGCAGACTAGCGGGAGTTGAGACCCAGTACTTC
TRBD1	TRBV7-2	TRBJ1-2	few	CASSSSTGRYGYTF	TGTGCCAGCAGCTCTTCGACAGGGCGCTATGGCTACACCTTC
TRBD1	TRBV7-9	TRBJ2-3	.	CASSLAGTGGADTQYF	TGTGCCAGCAGCTTAGCGGGGACAGGGGGAGCAGATACGCAGTATTTT
.	TRBV9	TRBJ1-1	few	CASSVKTVGTEAFF	TGTGCCAGCAGCGTAAAGACAGTAGGCACTGAAGCTTTCTTT
.	TRBV10-3	TRBJ2-5	.	CAIRTEETQYF	TGTGCCATCCGTACAGAAGAGACCCAGTACTTC
TRBD1	TRBV4-3	TRBJ2-7	few	CASSQGTGVHEQYF	TGCGCCAGCAGCCAAGGGACAGGGGTCCACGAGCAGTACTTC
.	TRBV11-3	TRBJ2-1	.	CASSSTRGSEQFF	TGTGCCAGCAGCTCCACACGAGGGAGTGAGCAGTTCTTC
.	TRBV3-1	TRBJ1-3	.	CASGHSGNTIYF	TGTGCCAGCGGTCACTCTGGAAACACCATATATTTT
.	TRBV20-1	TRBJ2-7	many	CSAILDGSYEQYF	TGCAGTGCTATTCTGGACGGGTCCTACGAGCAGTACTTC
.	TRBV25-1	TRBJ2-3	few	CASSESGGGSTDTQYF	TGTGCCAGCAGTGAATCTGGAGGGGGGAGCACAGATACGCAGTATTTT
.	TRBV20-1	TRBJ2-1	few	CSAKERGTTYNEQFF	TGCAGTGCTAAGGAGAGGGGGACTACCTACAATGAGCAGTTCTTC
TRBD2	TRBV11-2	TRBJ2-3	many	CASSWAAGGPPTKYTDTQYF	TGTGCCAGCAGCTGGGCGGCGGGAGGGCCCCCAACTAAATACACAGATACGCAGTATTTT
TRBD1	TRBV19	TRBJ1-2	.	CASGRIAGGNYGYTF	TGTGCCAGTGGGAGGATTGCAGGGGGCAACTATGGCTACACCTTC
.	TRBV29-1	TRBJ2-6	.	CSARGSGANVLTF	TGCAGCGCAAGAGGTTCTGGGGCCAACGTCCTGACTTTC
.	TRBV5-5	TRBJ2-1	many	CASRQAGGGGEQFF	TGTGCCAGCAGACAAGCAGGGGGCGGGGGTGAGCAGTTCTTC
.	TRBV5-1	TRBJ1-5	.	CASSPGPSGNNQPQHF	TGCGCCAGCAGCCCAGGGCCATCAGGGAACAATCAGCCCCAGCATTTT
TRBD1	TRBV4-3	TRBJ1-4	.	CASSPSPGQTDSVHEKLFF	TGCGCCAGCAGCCCATCCCCGGGACAGACAGATAGTGTCCATGAAAAACTGTTTTTT
.	TRBV27	TRBJ1-5	many	CASSRDRHSNQPQHF	TGTGCCAGCAGCAGAGACAGGCATAGCAATCAGCCCCAGCATTTT
.	TRBV29-1	TRBJ1-1	many	CSVGLQNTEAFF	TGCAGCGTCGGACTACAGAACACTGAAGCTTTCTTT
.	TRBV9	TRBJ2-3	few	CASSVQGSTDTQYF	TGTGCCAGCAGCGTTCAGGGATCCACAGATACGCAGTATTTT
.	TRBV5-6	TRBJ1-1	.	CASTFRRATEAFF	TGTGCCAGCACCTTTCGCCGGGCCACTGAAGCTTTCTTT
TRBD1	TRBV12-3/TRBV12-4	TRBJ1-1	few	CASSGTGGTEAFF	TGTGCCAGCAGTGGGACAGGGGGCACTGAAGCTTTCTTT
TRBD2	TRBV5-5	TRBJ2-7	many	CASTKTSGSEYEQYF	TGTGCCAGCACCAAAACTAGCGGGAGTGAGTACGAGCAGTACTTC
.	TRBV30	TRBJ2-3	.	CAWSVYGGDTQYF	TGTGCCTGGAGTGTATACGGGGGTGATACGCAGTATTTT
TRBD2	TRBV4-3	TRBJ2-3	.	CASSLNIAGGTDTQYF	TGCGCCAGCAGCCTAAACATAGCGGGTGGCACAGATACGCAGTATTTT
.	TRBV2	TRBJ1-4	.	CASRRTATATNEKLFF	TGTGCCAGCAGGAGGACAGCGACTGCAACTAATGAAAAACTGTTTTTT